This entry is about one T cell receptor beta chain. Its antigen is not yet known. Base-call qualities are not available, and no considerably larger clone is one nucleotide away. The time point label for this specimen denotes: about 28 days (+/-7) after the second vaccine dose. Because spike-specific TCR depth and breadth did not differ between the two schedules, AZD1222 recipients who got a second dose at roughly 4 weeks were pooled with those who got a second dose at roughly 12 weeks. Vaccinee samples were obtained from the UK trials COV001 and COV002, which included a single-blind randomized controlled phase 2/3 trial of AZD1222 (ChAdOx1 nCoV-19) in healthy adults. For TCRbeta chain sequencing, PBMC samples from trial participants were taken at day 0 and at day 28 after the second dose. The CDR3 regions of human TCRbeta chains were analyzed by immunosequencing. The published analysis was carried out like this. Repertoire TCRs were checked for matches against a reference library of SARS-CoV-2-specific TCRs that had been generated using the MIRA antigen-specificity platform. Breadth was defined as the fraction of unique TCRs that were SARS-CoV-2-associated, and depth was defined as the fraction of total T cells that were SARS-CoV-2-associated. Each spike-specific TCR was assigned to its reactive spike region and to a CD4 or CD8 class using the MIRA data. Log10-transformed breadth and depth values were compared by one-way ANOVA with Sidak's multiple comparisons tests. The source is immuneACCESS, and TCRdb retained only in-frame sequences with V and J called. Part of the clones is not carried over; for the studies checked, unresolved V genes explain less than half of this, and the remainder is unexplained. Clone size and the V and J calls come from that table; the DNA yielded D and trimming. This sample has about 180,000 clones in its table, and just over 85% of those were observed once. The ten largest clones take up around 10% of the sample.

Unmatched junction bases come to 9, with V trimmed by 6 bases and J by 9 bases. CDR3 length: 13 amino acids, cysteine to phenylalanine. Only the CDR3 part of the read is kept: 39 bases, read in frame from the first base. According to the germline V gene, CDR1 reads SGHDN and CDR2 reads FVKESK. The data are from a study of T cell responses to AZD1222 COVID-19 vaccine (dated by TCRdb to 2020 to 2022). For context, the study as a whole: A total of about 230 trial participants underwent TCR sequencing, of whom 207 received two doses of AZD1222 and some 26 received two doses of the MenACWY control vaccine. Enrollment into the trials was organized by age into subgroups of 18-55, 56-69 and 70-plus years, and those subgroups contained roughly 150, 30 and 60 TCR-sequenced participants, respectively. Broad study findings and their caveats: In the small 56-69-year group, the increase in depth fell short of significance, most likely because of low power. Reportedly, almost half of the unique spike-specific TCRs recognized epitopes lying outside the regions that are mutated in the B.1.351 and B.1.1.7 variants. Conclusions about previously exposed vaccinees were limited because only a handful of AZD1222 recipients were SARS-CoV-2 seropositive at baseline. Because no day 14 peak-response samples were available, repertoires were characterized only after the peak T cell response. Participants were mostly white British, with more females than males. The authors suggested clonal diversity may have been underestimated. CD4 TCRs associated with the vaccine covered the entire spike protein, and the dominant responses were in regions 160-218 and 743-854. Spike-specific TCR breadth and depth rose significantly after two AZD1222 doses compared with day 0 and with MenACWY recipients.

The clonotype was recovered from an adult who received the AZD1222 COVID-19 vaccine. The material sequenced was peripheral blood, taken 28 days after the second AZD1222 dose. The chain joins TRBV14 to TRBJ1-2; 8 central nucleotides agree with TRBD1. CDR3 region: CASSQTGGVSYTF. DNA sequence: TGTGCCAGCAGTCAAACAGGGGGGGTGAGCTACACCTTC.